This T cell receptor beta chain was identified in a study of T cell repertoires in cytomegalovirus infection. The wider study: Public signatures in TCR beta pointed to CMV infection and matching HLA type.

The table lists this clonotype with many counts. What it binds is not known. CDR1 is MNHNS and CDR2 is SASEGT in the germline V gene. V was pared by 7 bases and J by 9 bases, with 10 bases between. CDR3 length: 12 residues. Study conclusions and caveats: Cumulative frequency of public TCR beta families picked out carriers of CMV plus the relevant HLA.

TCRdb ran MiXCR on the reads and lists one entry per CDR3 protein. Of 200,000 to 300,000 distinct CDR3 sequences in the sample, roughly 15% were seen once. The sample consisted of PBMCs. This chain links TRBV6-1 with TRBJ1-6; D uncertain. The receptor was isolated from a human donor in good health (CMV status not recorded). Some clones in this sample may be carry-over from other donors' samples. The CDR3 loop reads CASKSRRSPLHF. The CDR3 coding sequence is TGTGCCAGCAAGAGCAGGCGTTCACCCCTCCACTTT.